The clone carrying this T cell receptor beta chain was detected a few times. The data were taken from a study of early T cells in non-severe SARS-CoV-2 infection. V trimming: 8 bases; J trimming: 10 bases; junction bases outside the gene matches: 11. Per germline, CDR1 SNHLY and CDR2 FYNNEI. The CDR3 sequence is 14 residues long. Unique molecular identifiers were affixed to single, distinct cDNA molecules. Using its own MiXCR run on the 5' RACE reads, TCRdb lists one record per CDR3 protein. The sample shows 80,000 or so distinct CDR3 sequences, around a sixth of them seen only once. The chain has TRBV2 and TRBJ1-6; 7 bases agree with TRBD1. Specimen: whole blood. The source of this sequence is an adult who was a healthcare worker with PCR-confirmed SARS-CoV-2 infection or an uninfected control (not recorded which). CDR3 protein: CASRPGTVESPLHF. CDR3 nucleotides: TGTGCCAGCCGTCCCGGGACAGTCGAATCACCCCTCCACTTT.